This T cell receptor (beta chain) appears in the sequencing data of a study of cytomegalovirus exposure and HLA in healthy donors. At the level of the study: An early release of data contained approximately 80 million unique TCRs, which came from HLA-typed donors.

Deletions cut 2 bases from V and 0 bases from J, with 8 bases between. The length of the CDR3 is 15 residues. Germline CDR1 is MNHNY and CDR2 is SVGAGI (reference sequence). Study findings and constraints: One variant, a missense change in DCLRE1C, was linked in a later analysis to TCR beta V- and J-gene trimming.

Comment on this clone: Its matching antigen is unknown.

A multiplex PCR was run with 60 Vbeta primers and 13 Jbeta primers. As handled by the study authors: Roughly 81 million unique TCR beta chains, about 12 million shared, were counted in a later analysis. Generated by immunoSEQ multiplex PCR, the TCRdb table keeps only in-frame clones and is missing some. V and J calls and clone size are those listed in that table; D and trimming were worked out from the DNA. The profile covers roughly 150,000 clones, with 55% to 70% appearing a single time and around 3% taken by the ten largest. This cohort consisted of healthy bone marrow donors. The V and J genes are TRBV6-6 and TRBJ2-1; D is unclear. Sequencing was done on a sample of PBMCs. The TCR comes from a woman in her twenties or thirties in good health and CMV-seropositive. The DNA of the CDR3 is TGTGCCAGCAGTTACGTCCCGAGCTCCTACAATGAGCAGTTCTTC. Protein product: CASSYVPSSYNEQFF.